Below, 27 T cell receptor beta chains from the same sample are listed, as sequenced in a study of blood T cell repertoires in COVID-19. The protocol was immunoSEQ multiplex PCR, while the TCRdb copy is restricted to in-frame clones and leaves out a portion. Of over 55,000 clones detected, around 80% appear once; the ten largest clones hold 3.5% to 4%. The source material was PBMCs or T cells enriched from blood (not recorded which). Source of these receptors: a woman in her thirties or forties with acute COVID-19.

The chain carries TRBV5-1 and TRBJ1-1, with D hard to call. The length of the CDR3 is 14 residues. Between the trimmed V and J ends, which lost 2 bases and 1 base, there was a span of 9 bases. Per the germline V gene, CDR1 is SGHRS and CDR2 is YFSETQ. For the CDR3, the DNA is TGCGCCAGCAGCTTATCCGTCCCGAACACTGAAGCTTTCTTT. This translates into CASSLSVPNTEAFF.

This clone was detected once. The gene calls are TRBV28 and TRBJ2-7; TRBD2 agrees at 9 bases. The CDR3 spans 15 residues. Germline values: CDR1 MDHEN, CDR2 SYDVKM. Losses at the gene ends were 1 base for V and 4 bases for J; bases not matched to a gene: 5. The CDR3 sequence: CASSLSAGGPYEQYF. The DNA for the CDR3 is TGTGCCAGCAGTTTATCGGCGGGAGGGCCATACGAGCAGTACTTC.

The chain carries TRBV3-1 (or the pseudogene TRBV3-2) and TRBJ2-1, with 10 nucleotides matching TRBD2. Unmatched junction bases numbered 7, after V lost 1 base and J lost 7 bases. This CDR3 spans 16 amino acids. CDR1 is LGHDT, CDR2 YNNKEL, per germline (reference sequence). CDR3 protein: CASSQGPSGRLNEQFF. The CDR3 DNA reads as TGTGCCAGCAGCCAAGGCCCTAGCGGGAGATTAAATGAGCAGTTCTTC.

This clone has only one observation. The J gene is TRBJ1-1, the V gene TRBV7-8; 9 bases are a match to TRBD1. CDR3 length equals 14 residues. Trimming cost V 5 bases and J 6 bases; bases outside gene matches: 7. Germline lookup yields CDR1 SGHVS and CDR2 FQNEAQ. The DNA for the CDR3 is TGTGCCAGCAGCCCAAGGACAGGGGTGGCTGAAGCTTTCTTT. Its protein product is CASSPRTGVAEAFF.

The gene calls are TRBV7-3 and TRBJ2-3; D unclear. V was cut by 2 bases and J by 6 bases, with 12 bases left in between. The length of the CDR3 is 14 residues. Germline values: CDR1 SGHTA, CDR2 FQGTGA. CDR3 DNA sequence: TGTGCCAGCAGCTTAGGTTCCAGTTTCGATACGCAGTATTTT. It is translated as CASSLGSSFDTQYF.

V gene TRBV5-1 combines with J gene TRBJ2-2; 10 bases are shared with TRBD1. Germline lookup yields CDR1 SGHRS and CDR2 YFSETQ. The CDR3 loop spans 15 amino acids. J gave up 7 bases and V 0 bases, and 3 bases lay outside the gene matches. The CDR3 reads CASSLEDRGYGELFF. CDR3 nucleotide sequence: TGCGCCAGCAGCTTGGAGGACAGGGGGTACGGGGAGCTGTTTTTT.

The table lists this clone with a count of one. The chain couples TRBV19 to TRBJ1-1; 12 nucleotides match TRBD1. The V and J ends lost 8 bases and 10 bases, in that order; junction bases with no gene match: 5. The CDR3 extends over 12 amino acids. Looked up from germline, CDR1 is LNHDA and CDR2 is SQIVND (reference sequence). The CDR3 region has the DNA TGTGCCAGTGGCGGGACAGGGGGCCCAGCTTTCTTT. Its protein product is CASGGTGGPAFF.

The chain carries TRBV12-3 or TRBV12-4 and TRBJ2-3; no firm D call. The CDR3 has 12 residues. Trimming took off 5 bases at V and 6 bases at J, with 9 bases between the two ends. The CDR3 DNA sequence: TGTGCCAGCAGTGAGACATCGGATACGCAGTATTTT. Amino acids: CASSETSDTQYF.

V and J are TRBV27 and TRBJ2-2; weak D call: TRBD1 (6 bases). CDR3 length: 15 residues. V gave up 5 bases and J gave up 0 bases, with 10 bases separating them. CDR1 is MNHEY and CDR2 is SMNVEV in the germline V gene (reference sequence). CDR3 coding DNA: TGTGCCAGCAGTCTGAAGGGGGCGAACACCGGGGAGCTGTTTTTT. Residues: CASSLKGANTGELFF.

V is TRBV9 and J is TRBJ2-1; 8 positions agree with TRBD1. V gave up 3 bases and J gave up 6 bases; unmatched junction bases: 11. The germline V gene has CDR1 SGDLS and CDR2 YYNGEE. The CDR3 spans 16 residues. The CDR3 nucleotides are TGTGCCAGCAGCGCGGTCGGGACAGGTCCACCCAATGAGCAGTTCTTC. Its protein product is CASSAVGTGPPNEQFF.

This clone was picked up a small number of times. The chain couples TRBV28 to TRBJ1-2, with D possibly being TRBD1 (5 bases). The V end was cut by 6 bases, the J end by 0 bases, with 14 bases between. The CDR3 is 15 residues long. The germline V gene encodes CDR1 MDHEN and CDR2 SYDVKM. Here the CDR3 reads CASSSLPTANYGYTF. CDR3 bases: TGTGCCAGCAGCTCTCTGCCGACAGCTAACTATGGCTACACCTTC.

The V gene is TRBV2, the J gene TRBJ2-1; D is perhaps TRBD1 (5 bases). Trimming stripped 1 base from V and 2 bases from J, with 6 bases between. Germline lookup yields CDR1 SNHLY and CDR2 FYNNEI. This CDR3 has 14 residues. The CDR3 spells CASSEGGPYNEQFF. The DNA for the CDR3 is TGTGCCAGCAGTGAAGGGGGCCCCTACAATGAGCAGTTCTTC.

V and J are TRBV5-1 and TRBJ1-1; tentative D call: TRBD1 (6 bases). This CDR3 contains 16 residues. V lost 3 bases and J lost 4, with 19 bases in between. Germline loops: CDR1 SGHRS, CDR2 YFSETQ. CDR3: CASSYQGGGGGTEAFF. The CDR3 nucleotides read TGCGCCAGCAGCTACCAAGGCGGGGGAGGGGGCACTGAAGCTTTCTTT. The whole variable domain, filled in from reference TRBV5-1 and TRBJ1-1, reads KAGVTQTPRYLIKTRGQQVTLSCSPISGHRSVSWYQQTPGQGLQFLFEYFSETQRNKGNFPGRFSGRQFSNSRSEMNVSTLELGDSALYLCASSYQGGGGGTEAFFGQGTRLTVV.

This clone was observed a single time. The rearrangement joins TRBV18 to TRBJ1-2; D might be TRBD1 (5 bases). This CDR3 comprises 14 residues. V was trimmed by 1 base and J by 5 bases, leaving 11 bases between them. Germline CDR1 reads KGHSH; CDR2 reads LQKENI. The CDR3: CASSPLREPYGYTF. The CDR3 region has the DNA TGTGCCAGCTCACCACTCAGGGAACCTTATGGCTACACCTTC.

This chain joins TRBV7-9 and TRBJ2-2, with TRBD1 matching 9 bases. J was trimmed by 2 bases and V by 6 bases; bases with no gene match: 4. From germline, CDR1 is SEHNR and CDR2 FQNEAQ (reference sequence). The CDR3 loop spans 15 amino acids. CDR3: CASSHTGGNTGELFF. CDR3 coding DNA: TGTGCCAGCAGTCATACAGGGGGCAACACCGGGGAGCTGTTTTTT. The full variable domain, its missing parts supplied by reference TRBV7-9 and TRBJ2-2, is DTGVSQNPRHKITKRGQNVTFRCDPISEHNRLYWYRQTLGQGPEFLTYFQNEAQLEKSRLLSDRFSAERPKGSFSTLEIQRTEQGDSAMYLCASSHTGGNTGELFFGEGSRLTVL.

The rearrangement uses TRBV3-1 (or the pseudogene TRBV3-2) and TRBJ1-5, with no clear D. The V end was cut by 3 bases, the J end by 7 bases, with 13 bases between. The CDR3 has 14 amino acids. CDR1 and CDR2 (germline): LGHDT, YNNKEL (reference sequence). The CDR3: CASSQALTGQPQHF. The CDR3, as DNA: TGTGCCAGCAGCCAGGCTCTGACTGGGCAGCCCCAGCATTTT.

This clone was observed a handful of times. The gene calls are TRBV5-1 and TRBJ1-4, with 7 bases fitting TRBD1. Germline CDR1 SGHRS, CDR2 YFSETQ. The CDR3 spans 15 residues. The V gene end was trimmed by 0 bases and the J gene end by 8 bases; junction bases not matched to a gene: 7. In DNA form, the CDR3 reads TGCGCCAGCAGCTTGGCCGAGACAGGGTTAGAAAAACTGTTTTTT. Protein product: CASSLAETGLEKLFF.

The chain is built from TRBV9 and TRBJ2-3, with TRBD2 identical over 7 bases. V shed 0 bases and J 5 bases; nucleotides not matched to a gene: 6. Germline V gene data show CDR1 as SGDLS and CDR2 as YYNGEE. The CDR3 extends over 15 amino acids. The CDR3 DNA sequence: TGTGCCAGCAGCGTAGGGGGGGGAGCCCTAGATACGCAGTATTTT. The encoded protein is CASSVGGGALDTQYF.

This chain links TRBV11-3 with TRBJ2-2; D gene uncertain. This CDR3 has 16 amino acids. Between the trimmed V and J ends, which lost 1 base and 1 base, there was a span of 10 bases. Germline V gives CDR1 SGHNT, CDR2 YENEEA. CDR3 sequence: CASSLGIALNTGELFF. DNA of the CDR3: TGTGCCAGCAGCTTAGGGATAGCCTTGAACACCGGGGAGCTGTTTTTT.

The gene calls are TRBV11-3 and TRBJ2-1; the D gene is possibly TRBD1 (5 bases). V lost 3 bases to trimming and J lost 6 bases, with 12 bases between them. The CDR3 has 14 amino acids. In germline, CDR1 is SGHNT, CDR2 YENEEA. The CDR3 sequence is CASSLSRAANEQFF. Here the CDR3 DNA reads TGTGCCAGCAGCTTGTCCAGGGCCGCCAATGAGCAGTTCTTC. Full variable domain (missing parts from reference TRBV11-3 and TRBJ2-1): EAGVVQSPRYKIIEKKQPVAFWCNPISGHNTLYWYLQNLGQGPELLIRYENEEAVDDSQLPKDRFSAERLKGVDSTLKIQPAELGDSAVYLCASSLSRAANEQFFGPGTRLTVL.

The CDR3 coding sequence is TGTGCCAGCTCCCTTTGGACAGAACCAAGCTCCTACAATGAGCAGTTCTTC. This translates into CASSLWTEPSSYNEQFF. This chain joins TRBV18 and TRBJ2-1; the D gene is possibly TRBD1 (6 bases). In germline, CDR1 is KGHSH, CDR2 LQKENI. The length of the CDR3 is 17 residues. V was clipped by 6 bases and J by 0 bases, with 18 bases between them.

This clone appeared a few times. This chain joins TRBV7-9 and TRBJ2-3; 10 nucleotides line up with TRBD2. Germline trimming cut 2 bases from V and 4 bases from J; bases unmatched to any gene: 3. CDR1 is SEHNR, CDR2 FQNEAQ, per germline (reference sequence). CDR3 length: 15 amino acids. The CDR3 loop is CASSLPLAGADTQYF. CDR3 DNA sequence: TGTGCCAGCAGCTTACCGCTAGCGGGGGCAGATACGCAGTATTTT.

This chain joins TRBV7-2 and TRBJ2-7, with 10 bases lining up with TRBD2. Germline lookup yields CDR1 SGHTA and CDR2 FQGNSA. Trimming took 2 bases from V and 4 from J; bases not matched to a gene: 8. This CDR3 is 16 amino acids long. CDR3 region: CASSLISGRAGYEQYF. The CDR3 DNA follows: TGTGCCAGCAGCTTAATAAGCGGGAGGGCCGGATACGAGCAGTACTTC.

This clone came up once. The rearrangement links TRBV18 to TRBJ2-3; 8 bases align to TRBD1. Looked up from germline, CDR1 is KGHSH and CDR2 is LQKENI. This CDR3 has 19 residues. Germline trimming cut 3 bases from V and 0 bases from J; bases unmatched to any gene: 14. CDR3 sequence reads: CASSPLRTGPLTSTDTQYF. CDR3 sequence (DNA): TGTGCCAGCTCACCGCTCAGGACAGGGCCGCTTACTAGCACAGATACGCAGTATTTT.

The rearrangement links TRBV10-3 to TRBJ2-1, with D maybe TRBD2 (5 bases). This CDR3 region has 15 residues. Trimming stripped 1 base from V and 5 bases from J, with 12 bases between. CDR1 is ENHRY, CDR2 SYGVKD, per germline. CDR3 in DNA: TGTGCCATCAGTGAGTTTAGCGCTTCAAACAATGAGCAGTTCTTC. Its translation: CAISEFSASNNEQFF.

This chain links TRBV10-3 with TRBJ1-6; 8 positions agree with TRBD1. From germline, CDR1 is ENHRY and CDR2 SYGVKD. The CDR3 has 15 amino acids. The J segment lost 10 bases and the V segment lost 4 bases, leaving 9 bases of the junction unmatched. In nucleotides, the CDR3 is TGTGCCATCAGTGTAGGAAGACAGGGGAGCTCACCCCTCCACTTT. Encoded protein: CAISVGRQGSSPLHF.

The J gene is TRBJ1-2, the V gene TRBV10-3; 10 nucleotides agree with TRBD1. The CDR3 spans 15 residues. The J segment lost 3 bases and the V segment lost 0 bases, leaving 1 base of the junction unmatched. Germline assignment: CDR1 ENHRY and CDR2 SYGVKD. The CDR3 bases are TGTGCCATCAGTGAGTCCGGGACAGGGGACTATGGCTACACCTTC. Its translation: CAISESGTGDYGYTF.